Below are 22 T cell receptor beta chains sequenced from a single sample in a study of blood T cell repertoires in COVID-19. The protocol was immunoSEQ multiplex PCR, while the TCRdb copy is restricted to in-frame clones and leaves out a portion. The table includes a few hundred thousand clones, less than 90% detected once. Sequencing was performed on PBMCs or T cells enriched from blood (not recorded which). The receptor set was obtained from a woman in her twenties or thirties who had recovered from COVID-19.

The sample holds a few counts of this clone. V usage is TRBV19 and J usage is TRBJ1-2; no firm D call. V lost 7 bases and J 1 base, leaving 7 bases between the germline ends. The CDR3 extends over 12 amino acids. Germline lookup yields CDR1 LNHDA and CDR2 SQIVND (reference sequence). The CDR3 DNA follows: TGTGCCAGTAAAGAGGGTAACTATGGCTACACCTTC. The encoded protein is CASKEGNYGYTF.

Written as DNA, the CDR3 is TGTGCCAGCAGTCCCCGGGACAGATCCTACGAGCAGTACTTC. As protein: CASSPRDRSYEQYF. The V gene is TRBV27, the J gene TRBJ2-7, with 7 bases lining up with TRBD1. Germline CDR1 reads MNHEY; CDR2 reads SMNVEV (reference sequence). The V gene end was trimmed by 5 bases and the J gene end by 1 base; junction bases not matched to a gene: 5. The CDR3 contains 14 residues.

This chain connects TRBV24-1 to TRBJ1-4, with a tentative D call TRBD1 (6 bases). Germline V gene data show CDR1 as KGHDR and CDR2 as SFDVKD. The ends were cut back, 10 bases at V and 5 bases at J, with 10 bases in the middle. CDR3 length: 12 amino acids. The CDR3 nucleotides are TGTGCCACACAGGGCGAAAATGAAAAACTGTTTTTT. Translated: CATQGENEKLFF.

The chain couples TRBV27 to TRBJ1-3; the D gene is possibly TRBD1 (5 bases). The CDR3 loop spans 14 amino acids. Trimming pared 3 bases from V and 1 base from J, leaving 7 bases between. Germline loops: CDR1 MNHEY, CDR2 SMNVEV (reference sequence). This chain's CDR3 is CASSFQGSGNTIYF. CDR3 sequence (DNA): TGTGCCAGCAGTTTCCAGGGTTCTGGAAACACCATATATTTT.

This clone has more than one count but fewer than ten. The chain is built from TRBV7-9 and TRBJ1-3; TRBD1 matches 7 bases. CDR3 length: 15 residues. Germline assignment: CDR1 SEHNR and CDR2 FQNEAQ (reference sequence). Trimming took 5 bases from V and 2 from J; bases not matched to a gene: 6. The CDR3 sequence is CASSPGTVAGNTIYF. The CDR3 region has the DNA TGTGCCAGCAGCCCGGGGACAGTGGCTGGAAACACCATATATTTT.

This chain uses TRBV7-9 with TRBJ2-5, with D unresolved. V was trimmed by 1 base and J by 4 bases, leaving 10 bases between them. The germline CDR1 and CDR2 sequences are SEHNR and FQNEAQ (reference sequence). CDR3 size: 14 residues. In nucleotides, the CDR3 is TGTGCCAGCAGCTTAGGCCAGCCGGGAGAGACCCAGTACTTC. Encoded protein: CASSLGQPGETQYF.

The rearrangement links TRBV5-1 to TRBJ2-2; possibly TRBD1 for D (6 bases). Trimming left V 0 bases short and J 4 bases short, with 13 bases between. This CDR3 region has 16 residues. Germline CDR1 SGHRS, CDR2 YFSETQ. CDR3 protein: CASSLDTGMSTGELFF. CDR3 bases: TGCGCCAGCAGCTTGGATACAGGGATGAGCACCGGGGAGCTGTTTTTT.

The chain employs TRBV9 and TRBJ2-5; D perhaps matches TRBD2 (6 bases). V shed 0 bases and J shed 5 bases, with 8 bases lying between them. This CDR3 region has 13 residues. The V gene's germline CDR1 is SGDLS and CDR2 YYNGEE. CDR3 nucleotide sequence: TGTGCCAGCAGCGTAGCCAGCGGGGAGACCCAGTACTTC. Its protein product is CASSVASGETQYF.

The table lists this clone with a few counts. The gene calls are TRBV13 and TRBJ1-1; TRBD1 might be the D (6 bases). Germline V gene lookup returns CDR1 PRHDT and CDR2 FYEKMQ (reference sequence). The CDR3 sequence is 14 residues long. The V end lost 7 bases, the J end lost 8 bases, and 20 bases lay between the germline ends. The CDR3 here is CASNYGTGNPEAFF. The CDR3 nucleotides read TGTGCCAGCAACTATGGCACAGGGAATCCCGAAGCTTTCTTT.

This sequence joins TRBV27 and TRBJ1-2; D may be TRBD1 (6 bases). This CDR3 has 13 residues. The V end was cut by 6 bases, the J end by 8 bases, with 16 bases between. Germline CDR1 and CDR2: MNHEY and SMNVEV (reference sequence). DNA for the CDR3: TGTGCCAGCAGGCCGGGACATAAGGAAGGCTACACCTTC. This translates into CASRPGHKEGYTF.

The chain employs TRBV19 and TRBJ2-4, with 8 bases aligning to TRBD1. Germline V lookup: CDR1 LNHDA, CDR2 SQIVND (reference sequence). V dropped 3 bases and J dropped 1; count of bases not matched to a gene: 8. The CDR3 has 17 amino acids. The CDR3: CASSINGQGYAKNIQYF. As DNA, the CDR3 is TGTGCCAGTAGTATTAATGGACAGGGCTACGCCAAAAACATTCAGTACTTC.

CDR3 coding DNA: TGTGCCAGCAGCCCCCTAGCGGGAAGCGCAGATACGCAGTATTTT. Its protein is CASSPLAGSADTQYF. The chain carries TRBV6-4 and TRBJ2-3, with 9 bases that match TRBD2. Trimming at V came to 6 bases and at J to 4 bases, leaving 8 bases not matched to a gene. The germline V gene has CDR1 MRHNA and CDR2 SNTAGT. CDR3 length: 15 residues.

The CDR3 loop reads CASSPLSSVAGEQYF. Written as DNA, the CDR3 is TGTGCCAGCAGCCCCCTTAGTTCTGTGGCGGGCGAGCAGTACTTC. This chain uses TRBV7-9 with TRBJ2-7; D may be TRBD2 (5 bases). Deletions cut 5 bases from V and 6 bases from J, with 20 bases between. The CDR3 covers 15 residues. Looked up from germline, CDR1 is SEHNR and CDR2 is FQNEAQ (reference sequence).

The gene calls are TRBV6-5 and TRBJ1-2, with 8 positions matching TRBD1. The V gene's germline CDR1 is MNHEY and CDR2 SVGAGI. Trimming at V came to 4 bases and at J to 8 bases, leaving 9 bases not matched to a gene. The CDR3 totals 14 residues. The DNA of the CDR3 is TGTGCCAGCAGTTCGGGCAGGGGGCCGCGCGGCTACACCTTC. Protein sequence: CASSSGRGPRGYTF.

The chain has TRBV28 and TRBJ2-7, with a tentative D call TRBD2 (6 bases). The CDR3 is 13 amino acids. Trimming cost V 6 bases and J 2 bases, with 11 bases left between them. Germline V gene data show CDR1 as MDHEN and CDR2 as SYDVKM. In nucleotides, the CDR3 is TGTGCCAGCAGGGTCGGGGAGGCCTACGAGCAGTACTTC. It yields the protein CASRVGEAYEQYF. Full variable domain (missing parts from reference TRBV28 and TRBJ2-7): DVKVTQSSRYLVKRTGEKVFLECVQDMDHENMFWYRQDPGLGLRLIYFSYDVKMKEKGDIPEGYSVSREKKERFSLILESASTNQTSMYLCASRVGEAYEQYFGPGTRLTVT.

V and J are TRBV5-4 and TRBJ2-7; 9 bases agree with TRBD2. The length of the CDR3 is 16 residues. With V trimmed by 3 bases and J by 7 bases, 14 bases remained unmatched. Germline values: CDR1 SGHNT, CDR2 YYREEE (reference sequence). The CDR3 protein is CASSSGGGRALREQYF. The CDR3, as DNA: TGTGCCAGCAGCTCGGGGGGCGGGAGGGCCCTTCGGGAGCAGTACTTC.

The chain carries TRBV4-1 and TRBJ1-1, with a possible D match to TRBD1 (5 bases). Germline V lookup: CDR1 MGHRA, CDR2 YSYEKL. The V end was cut by 6 bases, the J end by 6 bases, with 14 bases between. The CDR3 extends over 13 amino acids. This CDR3 is CASRGPGDPEAFF. Written as DNA, the CDR3 is TGCGCCAGCAGGGGGCCTGGGGATCCTGAAGCTTTCTTT.

The chain carries TRBV5-1 and TRBJ2-3; D remains ambiguous. CDR1 SGHRS and CDR2 YFSETQ come from the germline V gene. The V and J ends lost 0 bases and 4 bases respectively, with 12 bases between them. The CDR3 has 15 residues. The CDR3 region is CASSLGGRTPDTQYF. CDR3 nucleotide sequence: TGCGCCAGCAGCTTGGGTGGCAGAACCCCAGATACGCAGTATTTT.

The V gene is TRBV2, the J gene TRBJ1-2, with D maybe TRBD1 (6 bases). The CDR3 consists of 15 residues. The V gene's germline CDR1 is SNHLY and CDR2 FYNNEI. Trimming took 6 bases from V and 1 from J, leaving 15 bases between them. This CDR3 is CASRPFTGHNYGYTF. The DNA of the CDR3 is TGTGCCAGCAGACCGTTTACGGGACATAACTATGGCTACACCTTC.

A single count supports this clone. The chain has TRBV6-1 and TRBJ2-3, with D possibly being TRBD1 (6 bases). This CDR3 is 17 amino acids long. Germline-derived CDR1 and CDR2 are MNHNS and SASEGT. Trimming cost V 2 bases and J 7 bases, with 22 bases left between them. CDR3 protein: CASSEMPGQSVLNTQYF. The CDR3 bases are TGTGCCAGCAGTGAAATGCCAGGACAGTCAGTTCTAAATACGCAGTATTTT.

V and J are TRBV2 and TRBJ2-1; D remains ambiguous. Germline CDR1 is SNHLY and CDR2 is FYNNEI. The V and J ends lost 4 bases and 4 bases respectively, with 8 bases between them. The CDR3 consists of 13 residues. CDR3 in DNA: TGTGCCAGCAGTGGAGAGAGTTACAATGAGCAGTTCTTC. As protein: CASSGESYNEQFF.

This chain joins TRBV6-5 and TRBJ1-2, with 8 bases matching TRBD1. CDR3 length: 13 amino acids. Losses at the gene ends were 6 bases for V and 3 bases for J; bases not matched to a gene: 3. CDR1 is MNHEY and CDR2 is SVGAGI in the germline V gene. The CDR3 DNA reads as TGTGCCAGCAGAGAGACAGGGGACTATGGCTACACCTTC. It codes for CASRETGDYGYTF.